This T cell receptor beta chain came from a study of T cells in localized non-small cell lung cancer. Study-wide findings and caveats: Adjacent uninvolved lung tissue had the highest T cell clonality, exceeding tumor. Analysis by sequencing included only one tumor region, so heterogeneity remains possible. When the top 100 tumor clones were examined, a median around 61 of them also appeared in the adjacent lung, which was paired and uninvolved. Elevated circulating T cell density in blood was associated with longer overall survival.

The length of the CDR3 is 14 residues. V was cut by 10 bases and J by 5 bases, with 17 bases left in between. Germline V gene sequence: CDR1 SNHLY, CDR2 FYNNEI. A word on this clone: Its target is unknown.

The repertoire was sequenced with immunoSEQ multiplex PCR; TCRdb's copy has only in-frame clones and lacks some. In the table there are 15,000 to 20,000 clones, more than 75% of which are singletons. This TCR derives from a male donor older than 55 with stage I lung adenocarcinoma. This chain joins TRBV2 and TRBJ2-2, with D tentatively TRBD2 (6 bases). The sample here was peripheral blood, taken before any cancer treatment. CDR3 nucleotides: TGTGCCACCAAGGGTCCAGGAGGGACCGGGGAGCTGTTTTTT. Its protein product is CATKGPGGTGELFF.